The 20 T cell receptor beta chains below were found in one sample sequenced in a study of identical twins. In TCRdb, the 5' RACE reads were re-called with MiXCR into one record per CDR3 protein. The sample has 540,000 or so distinct CDR3 sequences, 20% to 25% seen once. This sample also belongs to another study, concerning yellow fever vaccine responses in identical twins.

Specimen: CD4+ T cells sorted from blood. The source of these receptors is a woman aged 18-29 years in good health.

This clonotype was counted a few times. The gene calls are TRBV6-8 and TRBJ2-3, with D uncertain. The CDR3 contains 13 residues. Germline assignment: CDR1 MNHGY and CDR2 SAAAGT. Trimming cost V 3 bases and J 7 bases, with 11 bases left between them. The CDR3 protein is CASSYKQVYTQYF. The CDR3, as DNA: TGTGCCAGCAGTTATAAGCAGGTCTATACGCAGTATTTT.

At least ten counts were recorded for this clonotype. V is TRBV15 and J is TRBJ2-1; 9 bases line up with TRBD2. After removal of 5 bases from V and 0 bases from J, the junction contained 2 bases not matched to a gene. The V gene's germline CDR1 is LNHNV and CDR2 YYDKDF (reference sequence). This CDR3 is built from 15 residues. The CDR3 DNA reads as TGTGCCACCAGCCGTAGCGGGAGCTCCTACAATGAGCAGTTCTTC. It is translated as CATSRSGSSYNEQFF.

This clonotype was seen a few times. The chain links TRBV20-1 to TRBJ2-2; TRBD2 matches 9 bases. CDR3 length equals 14 residues. Germline loops: CDR1 DFQATT, CDR2 SNEGSKA (reference sequence). V dropped 3 bases and J dropped 6; count of bases not matched to a gene: 5. CDR3 bases: TGCAGTGCTAGTCGAGCGGGAGGTCCCGGGGAGCTGTTTTTT. The encoded protein is CSASRAGGPGELFF.

This clonotype is a singleton in its sample. The chain has TRBV27 and TRBJ2-7; maybe TRBD2 (6 bases). CDR1 is MNHEY, CDR2 SMNVEV, per germline (reference sequence). CDR3 length: 14 residues. V gave up 3 bases and J gave up 1 base, with 10 bases separating them. CDR3 nucleotide sequence: TGTGCCAGCAGTTTGAAGCGGGCTTCCTACGAGCAGTACTTC. Protein product: CASSLKRASYEQYF.

The chain uses TRBV25-1 and TRBJ2-7; 10 nucleotides line up with TRBD2. This CDR3 contains 15 residues. The V gene end was trimmed by 9 bases and the J gene end by 5 bases; junction bases not matched to a gene: 13. Germline V CDR1 and CDR2: MGHDK, SYGVNS. CDR3 region: CARRLPLAGEDEQYV. The CDR3 nucleotides read TGTGCCAGAAGACTACCCCTAGCGGGGGAGGACGAGCAGTACGTC.

The chain couples TRBV10-3 to TRBJ2-3, with D maybe TRBD2 (5 bases). CDR3 length equals 13 residues. Germline lookup yields CDR1 ENHRY and CDR2 SYGVKD. V lost 8 bases to trimming and J lost 2 bases, with 11 bases between them. In nucleotides, the CDR3 is TGTGCCATCTCTCCCGGGATCACAGATACGCAGTATTTT. Protein: CAISPGITDTQYF.

This clonotype has just a few counts. The genes are TRBV10-1 and TRBJ1-6; 10 bases agree with TRBD1. This CDR3 contains 15 residues. The germline gives CDR1 WNHNN, CDR2 SYGVQD (reference sequence). V lost 8 bases and J lost 9; bases outside the gene matches: 10. CDR3 DNA sequence: TGCGCCAGCTCGTACGGGACAGGGGTTGCTTCACCCCTCCACTTT. Protein: CASSYGTGVASPLHF.

The chain uses TRBV10-3 and TRBJ2-7; TRBD2 matches at 11 bases. V shed 0 bases and J 7 bases; nucleotides not matched to a gene: 8. The CDR3 runs 16 residues. Germline V gene lookup returns CDR1 ENHRY and CDR2 SYGVKD. The CDR3 sequence is CAISESILAGVGEQYF. DNA of the CDR3: TGTGCCATCAGTGAGTCGATACTAGCGGGAGTAGGGGAGCAGTACTTC.

The J gene is TRBJ2-5, the V gene TRBV5-1, with D possibly TRBD2 on 5 matching bases. The CDR3 runs to 14 residues. The germline CDR1 and CDR2 sequences are SGHRS and YFSETQ. V lost 4 bases and J lost 5, with 15 bases in between. The CDR3 spells CASSAGKAGETQYF. The CDR3 nucleotides read TGCGCCAGCAGCGCGGGCAAGGCCGGGGAGACCCAGTACTTC.

This clonotype was seen only a few times. The chain joins TRBV10-3 to TRBJ2-5, with TRBD2 matching 14 bases. The V gene's germline CDR1 is ENHRY and CDR2 SYGVKD. The V and J ends lost 5 bases and 5 bases, in that order; junction bases with no gene match: 4. The CDR3 is 15 amino acids. CDR3 DNA sequence: TGTGCCATCAGTTCCGGGACTAGCGGGAGTGAGACCCAGTACTTC. It specifies CAISSGTSGSETQYF.

The J gene is TRBJ2-5, the V gene TRBV19; 12 bases line up with TRBD2. Germline loops: CDR1 LNHDA, CDR2 SQIVND (reference sequence). V lost 4 bases and J lost 4; bases outside the gene matches: 1. This CDR3 contains 14 residues. In nucleotides, the CDR3 is TGTGCCAGTAGTACGGGACTAGCGGGAGAGACCCAGTACTTC. As protein: CASSTGLAGETQYF.

This clonotype was seen repeatedly, ten times or more. This chain uses TRBV5-1 with TRBJ2-1, with 10 bases fitting TRBD1. Germline CDR1 and CDR2: SGHRS and YFSETQ. V gave up 4 bases and J gave up 3 bases; unmatched junction bases: 4. This CDR3 contains 15 residues. The CDR3 nucleotides are TGCGCCAGCAGCCCAAGGACAGGGGGCTACAATGAGCAGTTCTTC. It encodes CASSPRTGGYNEQFF.

The genes are TRBV28 and TRBJ2-3; 9 bases map to TRBD2. Germline lookup yields CDR1 MDHEN and CDR2 SYDVKM. The CDR3 length is 14 residues. The ends lost 6 bases at V and 4 bases at J; junction bases unmatched: 5. Written as DNA, the CDR3 is TGTGCCAGCAGCATAGCGGGGGAGGCAGATACGCAGTATTTT. This translates into CASSIAGEADTQYF.

This chain links TRBV11-2 with TRBJ2-1; D ambiguous. The CDR3 has 16 residues. V lost 5 bases to trimming and J lost 2 bases, with 16 bases between them. CDR1 is SGHAT and CDR2 is FQNNGV in the germline V gene. The CDR3 reads CASSPGRLNTYNEQFF. For the CDR3, the DNA is TGTGCCAGCAGCCCTGGACGGCTTAACACCTACAATGAGCAGTTCTTC.

This rearrangement joins TRBV20-1 to TRBJ2-5, with 15 positions matching TRBD2. From germline, CDR1 is DFQATT and CDR2 SNEGSKA (reference sequence). Trimming cost V 1 base and J 5 bases; bases outside gene matches: 8. CDR3 size: 17 residues. CDR3 bases: TGCAGTGCTAGAGGGACTAGCGGGAGGGGGTATGGGGAGACCCAGTACTTC. It translates to CSARGTSGRGYGETQYF.

This clonotype has just a few counts. The chain has TRBV4-2 and TRBJ2-5; the D gene is possibly TRBD1 (6 bases). Germline V gene sequence: CDR1 LGHNA, CDR2 YNFKEQ. CDR3 length: 13 residues. Trimming shortened V by 5 bases and J by 5 bases, and 12 bases separated the two germline ends. The CDR3 nucleotides are TGTGCCAGCAGCAACAGGGTTGGGGAGACCCAGTACTTC. Amino acids: CASSNRVGETQYF.

This clonotype was found a few times. This chain connects TRBV12-3 or TRBV12-4 to TRBJ2-7; tentative D call: TRBD2 (6 bases). The length of the CDR3 is 14 residues. V dropped 6 bases and J dropped 6 bases, with 18 bases sitting between them. CDR3 bases: TGTGCCAGCAGACCAACTGGGACTCCTACCGAGCAGTACTTC. Protein: CASRPTGTPTEQYF.

In its sample, this clonotype was seen a few times. The rearrangement links TRBV20-1 to TRBJ2-1; TRBD1 agrees at 7 bases. CDR1 is DFQATT and CDR2 is SNEGSKA in the germline V gene (reference sequence). Trimming took 6 bases from V and 7 from J; bases not matched to a gene: 6. CDR3 length equals 12 residues. The CDR3 sequence is CSAPETGNEQFF. CDR3 sequence (DNA): TGCAGTGCGCCAGAGACAGGGAATGAGCAGTTCTTC.

J is TRBJ2-3 and V is TRBV29-1; D is undetermined. Germline CDR1 reads SQVTM; CDR2 reads ANQGSEA. The CDR3 sequence is 13 residues long. The V and J ends lost 7 bases and 2 bases respectively, with 13 bases between them. CDR3 in amino acids: CSARGRFTDTQYF. CDR3 bases: TGCAGCGCCCGAGGACGGTTCACAGATACGCAGTATTTT.

V usage is TRBV7-7 and J usage is TRBJ2-2, with no clear D. CDR3 length: 14 amino acids. Germline V gene data show CDR1 as SSHAT and CDR2 as FNYEAQ (reference sequence). V was shortened by 4 bases and J by 0 bases, with 6 bases between the two germline ends. The CDR3 protein is CASSSSPNTGELFF. The DNA of the CDR3 is TGTGCCAGCAGCTCGTCACCGAACACCGGGGAGCTGTTTTTT.